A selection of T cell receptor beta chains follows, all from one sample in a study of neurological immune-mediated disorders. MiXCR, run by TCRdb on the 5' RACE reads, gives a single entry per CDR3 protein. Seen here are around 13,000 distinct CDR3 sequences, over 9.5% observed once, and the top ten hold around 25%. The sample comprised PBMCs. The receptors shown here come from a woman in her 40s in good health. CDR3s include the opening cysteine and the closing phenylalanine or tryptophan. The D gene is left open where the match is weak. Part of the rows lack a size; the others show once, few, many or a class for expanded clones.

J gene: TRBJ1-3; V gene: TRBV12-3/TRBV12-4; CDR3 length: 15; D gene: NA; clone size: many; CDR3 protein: CASRGDTNSGNTIYF; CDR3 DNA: TGTGCCAGCAGGGGGGACACAAACTCTGGAAACACCATATATTTT
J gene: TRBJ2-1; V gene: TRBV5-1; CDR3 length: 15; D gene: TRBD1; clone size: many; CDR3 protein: CASSLAGQGTAEQFF; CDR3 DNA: TGCGCCAGCAGCTTGGCGGGACAGGGAACGGCTGAGCAGTTCTTC
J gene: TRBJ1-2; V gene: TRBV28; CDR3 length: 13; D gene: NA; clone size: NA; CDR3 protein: CASSLKSAYGYTF; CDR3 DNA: TGTGCCAGCAGTTTAAAGTCGGCGTATGGCTACACCTTC
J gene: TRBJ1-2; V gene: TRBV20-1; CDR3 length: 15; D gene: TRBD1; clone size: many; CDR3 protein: CSLSSTGARGYGYTF; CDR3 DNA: TGCAGCCTTAGTTCGACAGGGGCCCGGGGCTATGGCTACACCTTC
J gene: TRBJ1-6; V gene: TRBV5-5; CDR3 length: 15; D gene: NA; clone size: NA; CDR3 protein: CASSPVGGHNSPLHF; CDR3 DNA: TGTGCCAGCAGCCCAGTTGGGGGCCATAATTCACCCCTCCACTTT
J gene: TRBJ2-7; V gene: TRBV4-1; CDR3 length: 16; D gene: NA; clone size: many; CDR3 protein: CASSLQPGREVWEQYF; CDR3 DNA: TGCGCCAGCAGCCTCCAGCCTGGCAGGGAAGTGTGGGAGCAGTACTTC
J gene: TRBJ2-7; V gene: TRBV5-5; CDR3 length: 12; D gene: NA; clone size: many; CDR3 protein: CASRGEVYEQYF; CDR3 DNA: TGTGCCAGCAGGGGGGAGGTCTACGAGCAGTACTTC
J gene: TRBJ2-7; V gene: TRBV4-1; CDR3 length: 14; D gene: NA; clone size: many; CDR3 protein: CASSDDRGSDEQYF; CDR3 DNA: TGCGCCAGCAGTGACGATCGGGGGAGCGACGAGCAGTACTTC
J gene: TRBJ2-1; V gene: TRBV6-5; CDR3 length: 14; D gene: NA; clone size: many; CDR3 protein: CASSPSSLYNEQFF; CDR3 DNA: TGTGCCAGCAGTCCCTCGAGCCTCTACAATGAGCAGTTCTTC
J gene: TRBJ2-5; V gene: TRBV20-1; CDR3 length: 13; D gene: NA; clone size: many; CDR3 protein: CSARGDQKETQYF; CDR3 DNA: TGCAGTGCTAGGGGGGACCAGAAAGAGACCCAGTACTTC
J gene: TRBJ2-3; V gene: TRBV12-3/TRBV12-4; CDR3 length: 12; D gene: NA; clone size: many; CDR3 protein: CASSRHSDTQYF; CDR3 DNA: TGTGCCAGCAGTCGACATTCCGATACGCAGTATTTT
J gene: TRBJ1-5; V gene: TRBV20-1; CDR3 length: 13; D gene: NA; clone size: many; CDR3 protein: CSAGERVNQPQHF; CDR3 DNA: TGCAGTGCCGGGGAGAGGGTTAATCAGCCCCAGCATTTT
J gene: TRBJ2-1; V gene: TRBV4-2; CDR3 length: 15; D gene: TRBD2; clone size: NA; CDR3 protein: CASSQGTSGGYEQFF; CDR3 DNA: TGTGCCAGCAGCCAAGGGACTAGCGGGGGTTATGAGCAGTTCTTC
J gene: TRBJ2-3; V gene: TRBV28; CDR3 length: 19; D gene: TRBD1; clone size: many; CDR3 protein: CASSPMPFGQGAFTDTQYF; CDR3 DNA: TGTGCCAGCAGTCCGATGCCCTTCGGACAGGGGGCATTTACAGATACGCAGTATTTT
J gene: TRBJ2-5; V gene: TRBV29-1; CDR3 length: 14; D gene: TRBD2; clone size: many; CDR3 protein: CSARTSGSRQTQYF; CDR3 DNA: TGCAGCGCCCGGACTAGCGGGAGTAGGCAGACCCAGTACTTC
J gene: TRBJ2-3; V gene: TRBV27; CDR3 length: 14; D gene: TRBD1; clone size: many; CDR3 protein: CASSLRQGADTQYF; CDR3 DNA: TGTGCCAGCAGTTTGAGACAGGGGGCAGATACGCAGTATTTT
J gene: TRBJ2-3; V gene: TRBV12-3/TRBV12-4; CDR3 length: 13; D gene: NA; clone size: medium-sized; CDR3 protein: CASSKKGTDTQYF; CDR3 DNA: TGTGCCAGCAGTAAGAAAGGCACAGATACGCAGTATTTT
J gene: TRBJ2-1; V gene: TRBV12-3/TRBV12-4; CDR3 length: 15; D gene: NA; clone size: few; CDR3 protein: CASSPAGLVFDEQFF; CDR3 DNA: TGTGCCAGCAGTCCGGCGGGTTTAGTATTCGATGAGCAGTTCTTC
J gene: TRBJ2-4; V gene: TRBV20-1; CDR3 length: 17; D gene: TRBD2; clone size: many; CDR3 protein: CSARENLAAGAKNIQYF; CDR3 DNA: TGCAGTGCTAGAGAAAACCTAGCGGCTGGGGCCAAAAACATTCAGTACTTC
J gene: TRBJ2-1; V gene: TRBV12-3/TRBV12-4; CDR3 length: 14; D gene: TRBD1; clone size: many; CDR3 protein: CASWTGYKAEGEFF; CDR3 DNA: TGTGCCAGCTGGACAGGGTATAAAGCGGAGGGGGAGTTCTTC
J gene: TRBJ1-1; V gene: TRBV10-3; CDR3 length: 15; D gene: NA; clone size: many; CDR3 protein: CAITREGGRNTEAFF; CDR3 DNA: TGTGCCATCACCCGAGAGGGGGGACGAAACACTGAAGCTTTCTTT
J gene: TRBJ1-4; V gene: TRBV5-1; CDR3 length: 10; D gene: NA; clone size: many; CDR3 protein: CASSRAGLFF; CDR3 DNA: TGCGCCAGCAGCCGCGCGGGACTGTTTTTT
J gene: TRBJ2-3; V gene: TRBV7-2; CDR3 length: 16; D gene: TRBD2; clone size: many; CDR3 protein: CASSLGVAGAGDTQYF; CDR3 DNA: TGTGCCAGCAGCTTAGGGGTAGCGGGAGCGGGCGATACGCAGTATTTT
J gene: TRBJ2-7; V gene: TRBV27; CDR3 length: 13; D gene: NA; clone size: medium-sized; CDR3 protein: CASSSETAGEQYF; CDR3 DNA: TGTGCCAGCAGTAGTGAAACCGCCGGCGAGCAGTACTTC
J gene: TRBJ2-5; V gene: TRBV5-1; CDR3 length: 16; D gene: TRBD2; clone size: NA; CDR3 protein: CASSPGLVCLQETQYF; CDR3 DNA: TGCGCCAGCAGCCCCGGACTAGTTTGCCTTCAAGAGACCCAGTACTTC
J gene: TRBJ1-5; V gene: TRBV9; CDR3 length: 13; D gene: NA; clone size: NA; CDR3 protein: CASSQGDNQPQHF; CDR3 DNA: TGTGCCAGCAGTCAAGGCGACAATCAGCCCCAGCATTTT
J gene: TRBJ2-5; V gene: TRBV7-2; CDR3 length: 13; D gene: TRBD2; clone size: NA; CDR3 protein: CARGASGGETQYF; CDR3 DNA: TGTGCCAGAGGCGCTAGCGGGGGAGAGACCCAGTACTTC